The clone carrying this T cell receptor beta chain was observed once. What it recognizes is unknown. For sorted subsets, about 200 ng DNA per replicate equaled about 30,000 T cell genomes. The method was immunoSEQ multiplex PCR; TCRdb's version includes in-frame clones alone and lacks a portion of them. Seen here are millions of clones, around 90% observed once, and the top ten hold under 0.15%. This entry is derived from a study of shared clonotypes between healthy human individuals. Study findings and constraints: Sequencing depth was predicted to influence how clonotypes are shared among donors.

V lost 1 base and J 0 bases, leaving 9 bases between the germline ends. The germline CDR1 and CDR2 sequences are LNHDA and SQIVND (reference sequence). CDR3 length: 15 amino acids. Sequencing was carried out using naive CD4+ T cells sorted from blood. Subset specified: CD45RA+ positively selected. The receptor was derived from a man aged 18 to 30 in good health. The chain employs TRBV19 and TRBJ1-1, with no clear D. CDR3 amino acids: CASSIGYVLNTEAFF. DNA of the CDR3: TGTGCCAGTAGTATAGGGTACGTTTTGAACACTGAAGCTTTCTTT.